This record covers a single T cell receptor beta chain. Its antigen is unknown. Base qualities are not recorded, but no much larger clone differs from it by a single base. The data were taken from a study of blood T cell repertoires in COVID-19 (dated by TCRdb to about 2020). The study in broad terms: Collaborator samples came from the United States, Italy and Spain and covered acute and convalescent phases of COVID-19. The prospective study material was composed of cDNA or gDNA derived from T cells, B-cell-depleted T cells, or PBMCs. The repertoires were made available in a free public database intended to serve as a resource for research on the immune response to SARS-CoV-2. A de-identified subject ID, COVID-19 status, age in years and sex were almost always included in the sample metadata. Where available, HLA class I and class II types were obtained from metadata supplied by the sample provider rather than from assay-based typing. Subjects who had been exposed to COVID-19, were actively infected with it, or had recovered from it provided the deeply sampled blood TCRbeta repertoires that made up the dataset. Samples were obtained from the ongoing ImmuneRACE study (first 160 participants) and from over 1,000 subjects provided by 6 global collaborators.

What the work shows at the level of the full study, not this receptor alone: How much clinical and demographic metadata was included differed by source and by participant, and the metadata was provided uncurated.

The V end gives up 4 bases and the J end 3 bases, leaving 1 base in the junction not matched to a gene. The CDR3 sequence holds 13 residues, the cysteine and phenylalanine included. The sequence is cut down to CDR3 DNA, 39 bases in frame from base 1. From a lookup of the germline V gene, CDR1 and CDR2 are SGHDT and YYEEEE. The collaborating institutions used their own protocols to collect whole blood in K2EDTA tubes. For TCRbeta analysis, collaborators shipped samples in one of three forms: frozen whole blood, isolated PBMCs, or DNA extracted from either of those sample types. The immunoSEQ Assay, a bias-controlled multiplex PCR, was used to amplify TCRbeta CDR3 regions from genomic DNA. The source study handled its data this way. Nucleated cell counts per sample were estimated from amplification of reference gene primers within the assay. Sequence reads were collapsed and filtered to measure the absolute abundance of every unique TCRbeta CDR3 rearrangement. Productive Simpson clonality was computed per sample as the square root of Simpson's diversity index over productive rearrangements. TCRdb took this table from immuneACCESS and kept in-frame rearrangements with V and J called. Such tables lack part of the clones; where checked against another copy, unresolved V genes explain under half of the gap, and the rest is unexplained. The D gene and trimming were derived from the DNA, and the V and J assignments and clone size from that table. The sample data list about 50,000 clones, and approximately 85% of these were observed just once. About 9.4% of the sample goes to the ten largest clones.

The sequenced sample was peripheral blood. This TCR was recovered from a human donor in a cohort sampled during active COVID-19. The V gene is TRBV5-6 and the J gene is TRBJ1-1, with 9 central nucleotides matching TRBD1. The nucleotides are TGTGCCAGCAGCCGGGACAGGGACACTGAAGCTTTCTTT. It is translated as CASSRDRDTEAFF.